The 12 T cell receptor beta chains listed next were all sequenced from one sample in a study of T-cell memory formation after mild COVID-19. TCRdb processed the 5' RACE reads anew with MiXCR; each CDR3 protein has one entry. The data contain about 340,000 distinct CDR3 sequences, over 10% of them seen just once; the ten biggest clones take up about a fifth. The sequenced sample was PBMCs or a T cell subset sorted from them (not recorded which). The receptor set was obtained from a man between 18 and 29 years old who had mild COVID-19 (a few samples of this study predate the infection). Cell type and time point are not known.

This sequence joins TRBV5-1 and TRBJ1-1; D may be TRBD1 (5 bases). The V gene lost 4 bases and the J gene lost 0 bases, with 10 bases spanning the gap. Germline V gene data show CDR1 as SGHRS and CDR2 as YFSETQ. The CDR3 is 14 residues long. The DNA of the CDR3 is TGCGCCAGCAGCCCCCAGACAGTGAACACTGAAGCTTTCTTT. As protein: CASSPQTVNTEAFF.

The chain recombines TRBV7-9 with TRBJ1-1; D remains unclear. V lost 1 base to trimming and J lost 6 bases, with 9 bases between them. Germline loops: CDR1 SEHNR, CDR2 FQNEAQ (reference sequence). This CDR3 comprises 13 residues. The CDR3 here is CASSLGWQAEAFF. In DNA form, the CDR3 reads TGTGCCAGCAGCTTAGGGTGGCAGGCTGAAGCTTTCTTT.

The chain carries TRBV9 and TRBJ1-3; D is possibly TRBD1 (6 bases). This CDR3 region has 14 residues. Trimming cost V 2 bases and J 4 bases, with 10 bases left between them. Germline assignment: CDR1 SGDLS and CDR2 YYNGEE. Here the CDR3 reads CASSVAGEGNTIYF. The DNA for the CDR3 is TGTGCCAGCAGCGTGGCAGGGGAAGGAAACACCATATATTTT.

This clonotype has more than one count but fewer than ten. The V and J genes are TRBV20-1 and TRBJ1-2, with a possible D match to TRBD1 (5 bases). Germline-derived CDR1 and CDR2 are DFQATT and SNEGSKA (reference sequence). V dropped 7 bases and J dropped 8 bases, with 11 bases sitting between them. The length of the CDR3 is 10 residues. CDR3 residues: CSVGGEGYTF. The DNA for the CDR3 is TGCAGTGTTGGGGGGGAAGGCTACACCTTC.

The sample holds many counts of this clonotype. V usage is TRBV15 and J usage is TRBJ2-1; tentatively, D is TRBD2 (5 bases). CDR1 and CDR2 from the germline V gene are LNHNV and YYDKDF (reference sequence). The CDR3 consists of 13 residues. V lost 2 bases and J lost 3, with 5 bases in between. The CDR3, as DNA: TGTGCCACCAGCAGAACTAGCTACAATGAGCAGTTCTTC. Residues: CATSRTSYNEQFF.

This clonotype has just a few counts. This chain joins TRBV5-1 and TRBJ2-5; D gene uncertain. Per germline, CDR1 SGHRS and CDR2 YFSETQ. V lost 4 bases and J 1 base, leaving 14 bases between the germline ends. CDR3 length: 15 amino acids. The CDR3 spells CASSLANRFQETQYF. The CDR3 DNA reads as TGCGCCAGCAGCCTGGCGAATCGGTTCCAAGAGACCCAGTACTTC.

This clonotype has just a few counts. The chain joins TRBV6-6 to TRBJ2-4; D might be TRBD2 (5 bases). Germline-derived CDR1 and CDR2 are MNHNY and SVGAGI (reference sequence). The CDR3 extends over 14 amino acids. Trimming took 4 bases from V and 7 from J, leaving 14 bases between them. CDR3 coding DNA: TGTGCCAGCAGTTCTGGTGGTGCGGGTAACATTCAGTACTTC. Amino acid sequence: CASSSGGAGNIQYF.

This clonotype occurred a few times. The CDR3 DNA reads TGTGCCAGCTCATTCGGACAGGTCAATGAGCAGTTCTTC. As protein: CASSFGQVNEQFF. This chain connects TRBV18 to TRBJ2-1, with TRBD1 identical over 7 bases. Trimming cost V 5 bases and J 6 bases; bases outside gene matches: 4. CDR3 size: 13 residues. Germline CDR1 reads KGHSH; CDR2 reads LQKENI.

This clonotype was observed a few times. The V and J genes are TRBV7-9 and TRBJ2-3; 10 nucleotides match TRBD1. There are 17 residues in the CDR3. The V segment lost 2 bases and the J segment 3 bases; nucleotides outside the gene matches: 8. Germline V lookup: CDR1 SEHNR, CDR2 FQNEAQ (reference sequence). The CDR3 sequence is CASSLYRTGGITDTQYF. The CDR3, as DNA: TGTGCCAGCAGCTTATACAGGACAGGGGGTATTACAGATACGCAGTATTTT.

The V and J genes are TRBV4-3 and TRBJ2-1; unclear D gene. V shed 0 bases and J shed 0 bases, with 6 bases lying between them. The CDR3 runs to 15 residues. Germline V gives CDR1 LGHNA, CDR2 YSLEER. The CDR3 nucleotides are TGCGCCAGCAGCCAAGACAGAAACTCCTACAATGAGCAGTTCTTC. This encodes CASSQDRNSYNEQFF.

The genes are TRBV18 and TRBJ1-2; D possibly corresponds to TRBD1 (5 bases). CDR3 length: 14 residues. Looked up from germline, CDR1 is KGHSH and CDR2 is LQKENI. Trimming took off 3 bases at V and 13 bases at J, with 21 bases between the two ends. Here the CDR3 reads CASSPPGVDAPGTF. Written as DNA, the CDR3 is TGTGCCAGCTCACCGCCGGGGGTTGATGCCCCAGGCACCTTC.

This clonotype was counted a few times. This chain links TRBV19 with TRBJ1-1, with a tentative D call TRBD1 (5 bases). The V and J ends lost 7 bases and 4 bases respectively, with 10 bases between them. Germline CDR1 is LNHDA and CDR2 is SQIVND (reference sequence). The CDR3 length is 12 residues. CDR3 sequence: CASKERGTEAFF. The CDR3 region has the DNA TGTGCCAGTAAGGAGAGGGGCACTGAAGCTTTCTTT.